The source of this T cell receptor beta chain is a study of T cell repertoires in cytomegalovirus infection. Using its own MiXCR run on the reads, TCRdb lists one record per CDR3 protein. This repertoire shows about 310,000 distinct CDR3 sequences, more than 20% found once; its top ten account for roughly 13%. CDR3 length: 16 amino acids. V lost 0 bases and J lost 4, with 13 bases in between. From germline, CDR1 is MNHEY and CDR2 SVGEGT. Of note for this clonotype: The target antigen is unknown.

Sequencing used cultured PBMCs, obtained from culture after CMV antigen stimulation. This TCR came from a human donor in good health (CMV status not recorded). Some clones in this sample may be carry-over from other donors' samples. The chain recombines TRBV6-2 or TRBV6-3 with TRBJ2-1, with TRBD2 as a possible D gene (5 bases). CDR3 amino acids: CASSYSGSVVYNEQFF. CDR3 sequence (DNA): TGTGCCAGCAGTTACTCTGGTAGCGTCGTTTACAATGAGCAGTTCTTC.